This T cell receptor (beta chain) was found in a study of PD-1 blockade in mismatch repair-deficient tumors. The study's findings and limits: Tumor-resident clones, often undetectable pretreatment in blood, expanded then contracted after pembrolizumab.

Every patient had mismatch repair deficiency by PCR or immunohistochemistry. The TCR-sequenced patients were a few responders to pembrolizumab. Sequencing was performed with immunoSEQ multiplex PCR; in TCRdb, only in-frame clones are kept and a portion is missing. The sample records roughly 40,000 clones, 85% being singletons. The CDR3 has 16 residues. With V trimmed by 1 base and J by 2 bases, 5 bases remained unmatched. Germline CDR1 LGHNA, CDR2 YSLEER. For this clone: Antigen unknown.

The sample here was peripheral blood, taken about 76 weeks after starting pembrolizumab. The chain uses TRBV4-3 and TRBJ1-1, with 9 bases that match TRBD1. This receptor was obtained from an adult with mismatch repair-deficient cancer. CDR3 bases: TGCGCCAGCAGCCAAGGGACAGGGGAGAAAAACACTGAAGCTTTCTTT. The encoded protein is CASSQGTGEKNTEAFF.